Sequencing of this T cell receptor beta chain was carried out in a study of cytomegalovirus exposure and HLA in healthy donors. Study-level results: Reportedly, cytomegalovirus status was diagnosed with high sensitivity and specificity. In a later analysis, the majority of CMV-associated beta chains seemingly showed HLA restriction. Rates of TCR association differed by HLA locus in a later analysis, with DRB1 highest and HLA-C lowest.

Both 60 Vbeta primers and 13 Jbeta primers went into the PCR. The protocol was immunoSEQ multiplex PCR, while the TCRdb copy is restricted to in-frame clones and leaves out a portion. This sample has about 160,000 clones, with approximately 90% found just once. In nominal health when sampled, donors likely had unrecorded immune exposures nonetheless. The CDR3 has 17 amino acids. J gave up 1 base and V 5 bases, and 6 bases lay outside the gene matches. Germline lookup yields CDR1 MNHEY and CDR2 SMNVEV (reference sequence). Note on this clone: Its target is not known.

The TCR sequence derives from a woman aged 30 to 39 in good health and CMV-seronegative. The V call is TRBV27, the J call TRBJ1-6; 9 bases line up with TRBD1. Specimen: PBMCs. The CDR3 reads CASSPGQGNSYNSPLHF. Here the CDR3 DNA reads TGTGCCAGCAGTCCGGGACAGGGTAATTCCTATAATTCACCCCTCCACTTT.